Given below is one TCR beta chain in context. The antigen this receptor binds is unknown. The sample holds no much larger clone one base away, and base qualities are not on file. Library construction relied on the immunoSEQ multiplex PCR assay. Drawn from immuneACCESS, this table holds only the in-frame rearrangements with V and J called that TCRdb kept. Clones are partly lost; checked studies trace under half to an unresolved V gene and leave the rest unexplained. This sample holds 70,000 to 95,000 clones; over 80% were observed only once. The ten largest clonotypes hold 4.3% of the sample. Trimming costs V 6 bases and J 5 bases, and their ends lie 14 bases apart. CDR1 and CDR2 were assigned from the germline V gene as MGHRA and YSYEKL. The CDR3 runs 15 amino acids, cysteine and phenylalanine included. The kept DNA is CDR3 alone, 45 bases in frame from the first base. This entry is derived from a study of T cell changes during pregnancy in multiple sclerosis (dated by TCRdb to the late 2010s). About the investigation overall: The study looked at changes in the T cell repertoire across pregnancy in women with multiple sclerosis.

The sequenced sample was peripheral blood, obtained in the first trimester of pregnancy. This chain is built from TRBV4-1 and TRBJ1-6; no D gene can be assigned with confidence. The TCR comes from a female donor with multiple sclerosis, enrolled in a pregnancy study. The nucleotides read TGCGCCAGCAGAGCGACCTTTGAGGATAATTCACCCCTCCACTTT. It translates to CASRATFEDNSPLHF.